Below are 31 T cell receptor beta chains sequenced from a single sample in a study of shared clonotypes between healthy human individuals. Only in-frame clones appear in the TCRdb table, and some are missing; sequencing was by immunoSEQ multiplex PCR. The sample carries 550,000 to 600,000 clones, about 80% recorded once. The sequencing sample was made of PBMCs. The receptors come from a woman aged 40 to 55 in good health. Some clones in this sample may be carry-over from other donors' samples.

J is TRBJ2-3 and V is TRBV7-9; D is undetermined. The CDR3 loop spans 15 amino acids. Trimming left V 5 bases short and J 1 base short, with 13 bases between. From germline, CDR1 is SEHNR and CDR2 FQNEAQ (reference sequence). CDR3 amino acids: CASSLSYGGTDTQYF. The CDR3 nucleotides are TGTGCCAGCAGCCTGAGTTACGGCGGCACAGATACGCAGTATTTT.

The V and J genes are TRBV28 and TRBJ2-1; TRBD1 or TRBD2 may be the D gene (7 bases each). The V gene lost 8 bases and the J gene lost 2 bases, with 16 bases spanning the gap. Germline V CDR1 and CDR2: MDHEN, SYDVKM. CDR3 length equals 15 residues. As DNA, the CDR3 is TGTGCCAGCGGTCTGGGAGGGGGCGCCTACAATGAGCAGTTCTTC. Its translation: CASGLGGGAYNEQFF.

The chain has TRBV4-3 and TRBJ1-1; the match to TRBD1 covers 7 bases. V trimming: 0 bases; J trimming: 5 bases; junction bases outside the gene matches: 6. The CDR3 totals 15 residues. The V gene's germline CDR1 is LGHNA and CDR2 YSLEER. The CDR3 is CASSQDQGGMTEAFF. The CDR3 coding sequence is TGCGCCAGCAGCCAAGATCAGGGGGGGATGACTGAAGCTTTCTTT.

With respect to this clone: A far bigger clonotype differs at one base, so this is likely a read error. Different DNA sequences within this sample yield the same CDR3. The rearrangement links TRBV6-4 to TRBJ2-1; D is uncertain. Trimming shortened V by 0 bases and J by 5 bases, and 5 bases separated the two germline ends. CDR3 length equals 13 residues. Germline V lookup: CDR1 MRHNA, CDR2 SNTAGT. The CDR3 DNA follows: TGTGCCAGCAGTGACTCCGACAACAATGAGCAGTTCTTC. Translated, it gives CASSDSDNNEQFF.

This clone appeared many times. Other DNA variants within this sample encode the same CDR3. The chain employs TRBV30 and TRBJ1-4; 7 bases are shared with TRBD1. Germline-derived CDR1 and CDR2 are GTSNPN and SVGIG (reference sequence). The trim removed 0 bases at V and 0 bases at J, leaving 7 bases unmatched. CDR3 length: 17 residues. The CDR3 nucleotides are TGTGCCTGGAGTGTTAACAGGGGCCATGCAACTAATGAAAAACTGTTTTTT. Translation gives CAWSVNRGHATNEKLFF.

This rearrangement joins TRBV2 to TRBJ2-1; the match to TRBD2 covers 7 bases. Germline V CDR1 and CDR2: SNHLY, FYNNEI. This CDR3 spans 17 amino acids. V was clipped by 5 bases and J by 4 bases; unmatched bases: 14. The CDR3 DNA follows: TGTGCCAGCAGTCCACACCCACGACTAGCTTCATACAATGAGCAGTTCTTC. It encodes CASSPHPRLASYNEQFF.

CDR3 coding DNA: TGTGCCAGTAAACTAGCGGGAGGGCCGGGGGAGACCCAGTACTTC. Translated: CASKLAGGPGETQYF. This chain links TRBV19 with TRBJ2-5, with TRBD2 matching 13 bases. The CDR3 is 15 amino acids. Per the germline V gene, CDR1 is LNHDA and CDR2 is SQIVND (reference sequence). V lost 7 bases, J lost 5 bases, and 7 bases stayed unmatched.

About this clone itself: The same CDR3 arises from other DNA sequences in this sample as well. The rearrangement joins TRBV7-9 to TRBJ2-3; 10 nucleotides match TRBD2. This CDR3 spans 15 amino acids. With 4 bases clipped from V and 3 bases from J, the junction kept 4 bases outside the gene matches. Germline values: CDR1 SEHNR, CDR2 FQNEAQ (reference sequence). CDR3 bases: TGTGCCAGCAGCTACCTAGCGGGAGTGACAGATACGCAGTATTTT. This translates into CASSYLAGVTDTQYF.

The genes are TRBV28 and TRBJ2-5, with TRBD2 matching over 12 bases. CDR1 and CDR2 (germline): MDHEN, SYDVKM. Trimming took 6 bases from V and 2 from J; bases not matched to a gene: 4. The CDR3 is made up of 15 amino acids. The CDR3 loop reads CASRLAGGGQETQYF. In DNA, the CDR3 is TGTGCCAGCAGGCTAGCGGGAGGGGGACAAGAGACCCAGTACTTC.

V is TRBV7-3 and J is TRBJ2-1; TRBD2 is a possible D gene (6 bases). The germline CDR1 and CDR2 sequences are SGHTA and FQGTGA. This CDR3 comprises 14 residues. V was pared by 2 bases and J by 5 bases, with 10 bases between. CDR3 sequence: CASSLAGPNNEQFF. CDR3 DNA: TGTGCCAGCAGCTTAGCGGGACCAAACAATGAGCAGTTCTTC.

The CDR3 protein is CASSPRQGLNIQYF. Written as DNA, the CDR3 is TGTGCCAGCTCACCACGCCAGGGCCTAAACATTCAGTACTTC. The rearrangement uses TRBV18 and TRBJ2-4; D might be TRBD1 (5 bases). Germline-derived CDR1 and CDR2 are KGHSH and LQKENI. CDR3 length: 14 residues. V lost 1 base to trimming and J lost 6 bases, with 10 bases between them.

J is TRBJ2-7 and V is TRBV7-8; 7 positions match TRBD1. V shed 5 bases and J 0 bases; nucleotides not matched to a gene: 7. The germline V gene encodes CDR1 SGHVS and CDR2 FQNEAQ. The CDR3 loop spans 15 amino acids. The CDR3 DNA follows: TGTGCCAGCAGCGGACCGGGACAGACCTCCTACGAGCAGTACTTC. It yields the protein CASSGPGQTSYEQYF.

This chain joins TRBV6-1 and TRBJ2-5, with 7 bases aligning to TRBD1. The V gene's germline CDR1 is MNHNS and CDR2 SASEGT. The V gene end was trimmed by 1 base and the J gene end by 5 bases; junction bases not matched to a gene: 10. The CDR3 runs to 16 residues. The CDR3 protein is CASSEGGTVTSETQYF. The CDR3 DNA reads TGTGCCAGCAGTGAAGGGGGGACAGTGACTTCTGAGACCCAGTACTTC.

CDR3: CASSLTVTSTGNEQFF. As DNA, the CDR3 is TGTGCCAGCAGCTTAACCGTTACCTCAACGGGGAATGAGCAGTTCTTC. J is TRBJ2-1 and V is TRBV7-6; D might be TRBD2 (5 bases). CDR3 length: 16 residues. In germline, CDR1 is SGHVS, CDR2 FNYEAQ. V lost 2 bases and J lost 7, with 18 bases in between.

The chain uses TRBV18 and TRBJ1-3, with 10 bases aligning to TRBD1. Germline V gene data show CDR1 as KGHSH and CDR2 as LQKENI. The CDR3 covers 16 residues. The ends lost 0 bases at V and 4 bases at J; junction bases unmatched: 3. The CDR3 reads CASSPPGTGAGNTIYF. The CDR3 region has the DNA TGTGCCAGCTCACCACCAGGGACAGGGGCAGGAAACACCATATATTTT.

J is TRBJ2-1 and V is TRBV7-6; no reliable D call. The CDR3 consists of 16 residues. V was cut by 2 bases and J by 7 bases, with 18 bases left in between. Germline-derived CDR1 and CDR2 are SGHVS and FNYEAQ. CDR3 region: CASSLSSRPILNEQFF. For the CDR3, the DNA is TGTGCCAGCAGCTTATCGTCTAGACCGATACTTAATGAGCAGTTCTTC.

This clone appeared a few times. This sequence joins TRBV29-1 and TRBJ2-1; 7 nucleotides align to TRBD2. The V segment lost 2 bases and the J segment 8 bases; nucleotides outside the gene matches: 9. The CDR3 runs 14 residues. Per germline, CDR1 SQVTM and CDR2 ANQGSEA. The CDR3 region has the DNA TGCAGCGTTGAACTAGCGGAGCGAAGGGATGAGCAGTTCTTC. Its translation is CSVELAERRDEQFF.

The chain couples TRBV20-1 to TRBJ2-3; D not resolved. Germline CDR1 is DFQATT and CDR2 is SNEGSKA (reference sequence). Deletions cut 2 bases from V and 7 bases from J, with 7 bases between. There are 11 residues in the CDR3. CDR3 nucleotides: TGCAGTGCTAGACGGGCCAATACGCAGTATTTT. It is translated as CSARRANTQYF.

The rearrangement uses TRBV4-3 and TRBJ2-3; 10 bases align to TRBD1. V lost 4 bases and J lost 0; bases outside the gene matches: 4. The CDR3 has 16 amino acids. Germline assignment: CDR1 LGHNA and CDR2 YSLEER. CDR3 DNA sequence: TGCGCCAGCAGCCGACGGGACAGGGGAAGCACAGATACGCAGTATTTT. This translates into CASSRRDRGSTDTQYF.

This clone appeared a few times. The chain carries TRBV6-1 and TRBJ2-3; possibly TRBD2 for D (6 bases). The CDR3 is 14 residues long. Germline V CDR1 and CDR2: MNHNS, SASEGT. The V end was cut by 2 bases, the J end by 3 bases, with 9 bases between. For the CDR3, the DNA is TGTGCCAGCAGTGAATTCCGGGAGACAGATACGCAGTATTTT. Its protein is CASSEFRETDTQYF.

The CDR3 spells CASSLDAREWNEQFF. In DNA form, the CDR3 reads TGTGCCAGCAGCTTAGATGCGCGGGAGTGGAATGAGCAGTTCTTC. The rearrangement joins TRBV7-2 to TRBJ2-1; TRBD2 matches 7 bases. This CDR3 comprises 15 residues. J gave up 7 bases and V 1 base, and 7 bases lay outside the gene matches. CDR1 is SGHTA, CDR2 FQGNSA, per germline.

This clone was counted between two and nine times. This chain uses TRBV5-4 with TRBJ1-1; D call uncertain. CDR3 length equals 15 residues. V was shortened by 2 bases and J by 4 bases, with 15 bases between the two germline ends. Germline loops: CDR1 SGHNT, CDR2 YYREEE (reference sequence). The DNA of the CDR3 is TGTGCCAGCAGCTTCTTTGTTGGAGGGAGCACTGAAGCTTTCTTT. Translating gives CASSFFVGGSTEAFF.

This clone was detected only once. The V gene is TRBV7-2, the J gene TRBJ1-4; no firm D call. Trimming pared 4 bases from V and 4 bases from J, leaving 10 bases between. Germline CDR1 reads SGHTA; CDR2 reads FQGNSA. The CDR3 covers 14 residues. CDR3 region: CASSSDGYNEKLFF. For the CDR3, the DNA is TGTGCCAGCAGCTCCGACGGATATAATGAAAAACTGTTTTTT.

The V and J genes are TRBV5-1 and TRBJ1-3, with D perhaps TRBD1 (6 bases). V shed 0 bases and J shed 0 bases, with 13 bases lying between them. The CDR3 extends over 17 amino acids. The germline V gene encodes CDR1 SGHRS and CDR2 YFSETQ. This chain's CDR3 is CASSLAPQGNSGNTIYF. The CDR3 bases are TGCGCCAGCAGCTTGGCCCCACAGGGTAACTCTGGAAACACCATATATTTT. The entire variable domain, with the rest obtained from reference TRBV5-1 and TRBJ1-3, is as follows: KAGVTQTPRYLIKTRGQQVTLSCSPISGHRSVSWYQQTPGQGLQFLFEYFSETQRNKGNFPGRFSGRQFSNSRSEMNVSTLELGDSALYLCASSLAPQGNSGNTIYFGEGSWLTVV.

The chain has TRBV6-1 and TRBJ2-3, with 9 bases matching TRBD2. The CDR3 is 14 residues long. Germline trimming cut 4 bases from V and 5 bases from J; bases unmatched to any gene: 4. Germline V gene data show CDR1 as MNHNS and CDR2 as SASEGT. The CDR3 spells CASSVREGGDTQYF. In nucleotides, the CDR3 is TGTGCCAGCAGTGTGCGGGAGGGCGGAGATACGCAGTATTTT.

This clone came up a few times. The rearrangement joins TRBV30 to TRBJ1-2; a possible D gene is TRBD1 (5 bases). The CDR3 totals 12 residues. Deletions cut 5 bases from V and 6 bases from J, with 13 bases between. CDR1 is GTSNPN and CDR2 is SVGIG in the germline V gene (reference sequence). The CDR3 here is CAWSGGFHGYTF. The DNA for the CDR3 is TGTGCCTGGTCTGGGGGTTTCCATGGCTACACCTTC.

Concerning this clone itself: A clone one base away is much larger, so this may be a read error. As DNA, the CDR3 is TGTGCCTGGACCCCAGGGGGGGGCACTGAAGCTTCCTTT. Translation: CAWTPGGGTEASF. The chain carries TRBV30 and TRBJ1-1, with 7 nucleotides matching TRBD1. Per the germline V gene, CDR1 is GTSNPN and CDR2 is SVGIG (reference sequence). The CDR3 is made up of 13 amino acids.

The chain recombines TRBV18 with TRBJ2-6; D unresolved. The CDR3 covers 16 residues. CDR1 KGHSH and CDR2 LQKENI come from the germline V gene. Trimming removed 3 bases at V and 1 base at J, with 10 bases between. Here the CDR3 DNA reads TGTGCCAGCTCACCTACAGTCAATTCTGGGGCCAACGTCCTGACTTTC. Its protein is CASSPTVNSGANVLTF. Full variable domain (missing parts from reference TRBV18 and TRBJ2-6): NAGVMQNPRHLVRRRGQEARLRCSPMKGHSHVYWYRQLPEEGLKFMVYLQKENIIDESGMPKERFSAEFPKEGPSILRIQQVVRGDSAAYFCASSPTVNSGANVLTFGAGSRLTVL.

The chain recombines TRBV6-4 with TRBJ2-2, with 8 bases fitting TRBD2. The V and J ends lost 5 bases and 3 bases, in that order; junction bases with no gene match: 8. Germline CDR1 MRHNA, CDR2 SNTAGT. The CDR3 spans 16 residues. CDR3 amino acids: CASSSGREADTGELFF. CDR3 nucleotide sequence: TGTGCCAGCAGTTCGGGGCGGGAGGCCGACACCGGGGAGCTGTTTTTT.

The CDR3, as DNA: TGCGCCAGCAGCCAAAACCGGGACAGGGGTTCACCCCTCCACTTT. Amino acid sequence: CASSQNRDRGSPLHF. V is TRBV4-1 and J is TRBJ1-6; 10 bases are shared with TRBD1. J was trimmed by 9 bases and V by 2 bases; bases with no gene match: 4. From germline, CDR1 is MGHRA and CDR2 YSYEKL. CDR3 length: 15 residues.

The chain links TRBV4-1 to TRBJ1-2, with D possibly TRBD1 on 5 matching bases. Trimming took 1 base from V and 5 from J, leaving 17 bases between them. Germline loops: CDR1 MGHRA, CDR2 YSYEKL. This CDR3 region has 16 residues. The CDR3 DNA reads TGCGCCAGCAGCCAAGTTATATCCGGCGGGGGATATGGCTACACCTTC. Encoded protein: CASSQVISGGGYGYTF.